This TCR beta chain is from a study of identical twins. Study outcomes and limitations: Analyses based on zero insertions could be partly confounded by invariant MAIT and iNKT cells. Fewer insertions characterized abundant cord blood beta clonotypes, whereas memory repertoires showed none.

This CDR3 region has 16 residues. Germline CDR1 reads LGHNA; CDR2 reads YSLEER. V lost 0 bases and J 2 bases, leaving 12 bases between the germline ends. TCRdb called the 5' RACE reads again in MiXCR, with one record for every CDR3 protein. The sample records 650,000 to 750,000 distinct CDR3 sequences, around 20% being singletons. This clonotype has only a few counts. The antigen is unknown. Separately, the same data were catalogued under a study of T cells expressing NK-cell markers. That report adds: Seropositivity for HCMV was found in seven of the eight sequenced donors, with one seronegative. There were a handful of donors in whom these clonotypes also led the CD3+CD56-NKG2C+ fraction.

This clonotype originated in a woman aged 18-29 years in good health. The chain carries TRBV4-3 and TRBJ2-3; the D gene is possibly TRBD2 (6 bases). The specimen sequenced was PBMCs. In DNA, the CDR3 is TGCGCCAGCAGCCAAGAGCCTAGCGTGAACACAGATACGCAGTATTTT. Translation gives CASSQEPSVNTDTQYF.